This is a list of T cell receptor beta chains from one sample in a study of shared clonotypes between healthy human individuals. The assay was immunoSEQ multiplex PCR, and TCRdb's table has in-frame clones only and misses some. The repertoire has 1.4 million or so clones, 97% to 99% of them found once; the top ten carry 0.3% to 0.45%. The sample comprised naive CD4+ T cells sorted from blood. Receptors originate from a man aged 25-45 years in good health. CDR3s include the opening cysteine and the closing phenylalanine or tryptophan. A D gene is named only where the DNA matches it firmly. Size values are once, few and many counts, or a class for expanded clones, and some rows have none.

CASSPGWKLFF	TGTGCCAGCAGCCCAGGATGGAAACTGTTTTTT	.	.	TRBV6-5	TRBJ1-4
CASSPPFGGGPRNEQFF	TGTGCCAGCTCACCACCCTTCGGGGGAGGGCCGAGGAATGAGCAGTTCTTC	TRBD2	.	TRBV18	TRBJ2-1
CASSLGTLLYNEQFF	TGCGCCAGCAGCTTAGGGACCCTCCTCTACAATGAGCAGTTCTTC	.	.	TRBV5-1	TRBJ2-1
CASSLNDGTMIYEKLFF	TGTGCCAGCAGCTTGAATGATGGGACGATGATTTACGAAAAACTGTTTTTT	.	.	TRBV5-6	TRBJ1-4
CASSPPSSTGELFF	TGTGCCAGCTCACCACCATCCTCCACCGGGGAGCTGTTTTTT	.	.	TRBV18	TRBJ2-2
CASSPLQSEGYYGYTF	TGTGCCAGCTCACCACTACAGTCCGAGGGATACTATGGCTACACCTTC	.	.	TRBV18	TRBJ1-2
CASRLISGDKNIQYF	TGTGCAAGTCGCTTAATTAGCGGGGATAAAAACATTCAGTACTTC	.	.	TRBV12-2	TRBJ2-4
CASSEVGQGPTEAFF	TGTGCCAGCAGTGAAGTCGGGCAGGGGCCCACTGAAGCTTTCTTT	.	once	TRBV2	TRBJ1-1
CASKRDFSGNTIYF	TGTGCCAGCAAAAGGGACTTCTCTGGAAACACCATATATTTT	.	.	TRBV6-5	TRBJ1-3
CASSSGPGVNTEAFF	TGCGCCAGCAGCTCCGGCCCAGGTGTGAACACTGAAGCTTTCTTT	.	.	TRBV5-1	TRBJ1-1